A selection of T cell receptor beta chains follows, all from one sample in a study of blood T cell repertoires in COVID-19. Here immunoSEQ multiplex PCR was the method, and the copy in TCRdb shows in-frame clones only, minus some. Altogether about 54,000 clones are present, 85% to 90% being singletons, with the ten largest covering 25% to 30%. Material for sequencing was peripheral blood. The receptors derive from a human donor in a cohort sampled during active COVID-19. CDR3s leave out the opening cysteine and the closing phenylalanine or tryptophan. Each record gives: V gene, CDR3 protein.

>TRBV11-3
ASSLDLHRGKCGYT
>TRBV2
ASSERGQAYEQY
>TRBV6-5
ASRPGGRTGELF
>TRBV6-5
ASSYIGRGANTEAF
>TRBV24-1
ATSDLAGQGETQY
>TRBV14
ASRISSYNEQF
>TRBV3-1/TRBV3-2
ASSQVTSSPY
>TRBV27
ASSLTRATNEKLF
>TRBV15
ATRTGASGNTIY
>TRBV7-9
ASSWTSGTYEQY
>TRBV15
ATSRVAGTGEKLF
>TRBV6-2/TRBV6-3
ASSLLGQGNQPQH
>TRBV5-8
ASSPGDRERNEKLF